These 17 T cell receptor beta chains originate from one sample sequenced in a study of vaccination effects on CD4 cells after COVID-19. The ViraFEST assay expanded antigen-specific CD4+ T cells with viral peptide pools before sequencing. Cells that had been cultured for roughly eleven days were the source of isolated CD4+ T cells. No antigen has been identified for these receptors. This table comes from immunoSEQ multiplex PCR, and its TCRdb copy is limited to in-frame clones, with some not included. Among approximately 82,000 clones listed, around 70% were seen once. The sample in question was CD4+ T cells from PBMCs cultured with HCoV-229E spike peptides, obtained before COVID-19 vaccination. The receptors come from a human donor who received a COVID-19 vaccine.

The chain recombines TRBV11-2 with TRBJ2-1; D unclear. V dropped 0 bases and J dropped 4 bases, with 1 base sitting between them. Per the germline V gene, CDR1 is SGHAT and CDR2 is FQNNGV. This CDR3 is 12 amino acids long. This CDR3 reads CASSLEYNEQFF. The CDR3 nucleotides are TGTGCCAGCAGCTTAGAGTACAATGAGCAGTTCTTC.

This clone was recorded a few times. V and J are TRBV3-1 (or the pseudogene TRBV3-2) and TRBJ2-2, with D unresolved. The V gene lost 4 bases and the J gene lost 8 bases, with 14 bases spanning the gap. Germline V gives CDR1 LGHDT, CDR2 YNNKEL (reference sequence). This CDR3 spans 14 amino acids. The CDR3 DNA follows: TGTGCCAGCAGCCCTCCCCGGGTGATAGGGGAGCTGTTTTTT. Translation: CASSPPRVIGELFF.

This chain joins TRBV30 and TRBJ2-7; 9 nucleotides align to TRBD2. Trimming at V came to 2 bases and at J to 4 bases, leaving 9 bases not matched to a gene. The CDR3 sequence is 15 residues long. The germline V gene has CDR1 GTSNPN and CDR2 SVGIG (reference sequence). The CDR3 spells CAWSNSGGTKYEQYV. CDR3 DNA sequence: TGTGCCTGGAGTAATAGCGGGGGTACCAAGTACGAGCAGTACGTC.

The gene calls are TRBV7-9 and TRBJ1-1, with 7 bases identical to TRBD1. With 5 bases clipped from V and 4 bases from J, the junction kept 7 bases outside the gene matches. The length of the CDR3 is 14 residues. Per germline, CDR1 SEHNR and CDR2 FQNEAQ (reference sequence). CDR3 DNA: TGTGCCAGCAGCAAAGGACAGGAGAGCACTGAAGCTTTCTTT. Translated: CASSKGQESTEAFF.

CDR3 in DNA: TGTGCCAGCAAGGGGACTTTCCAAGAGACCCAGTACTTC. It yields the protein CASKGTFQETQYF. This chain links TRBV2 with TRBJ2-5, with TRBD2 as a possible D gene (6 bases). V lost 7 bases and J lost 1, with 10 bases in between. Germline CDR1 and CDR2: SNHLY and FYNNEI. The CDR3 runs to 13 residues.

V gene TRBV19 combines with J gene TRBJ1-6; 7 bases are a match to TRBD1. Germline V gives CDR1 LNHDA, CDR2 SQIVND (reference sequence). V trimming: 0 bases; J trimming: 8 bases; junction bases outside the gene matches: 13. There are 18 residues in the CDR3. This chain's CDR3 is CASSIERGRKPVHSPLHF. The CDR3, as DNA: TGTGCCAGTAGTATAGAAAGGGGGCGAAAACCGGTACATTCACCCCTCCACTTT. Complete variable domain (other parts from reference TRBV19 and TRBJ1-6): DGGITQSPKYLFRKEGQNVTLSCEQNLNHDAMYWYRQDPGQGLRLIYYSQIVNDFQKGDIAEGYSVSREKKESFPLTVTSAQKNPTAFYLCASSIERGRKPVHSPLHFGNGTRLTVT.

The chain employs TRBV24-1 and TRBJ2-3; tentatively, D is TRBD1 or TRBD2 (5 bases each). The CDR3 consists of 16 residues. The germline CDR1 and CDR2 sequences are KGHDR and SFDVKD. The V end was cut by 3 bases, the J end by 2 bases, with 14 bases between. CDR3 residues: CATSDPRGRNTDTQYF. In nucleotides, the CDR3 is TGTGCCACCAGTGATCCTCGGGGCAGAAACACAGATACGCAGTATTTT.

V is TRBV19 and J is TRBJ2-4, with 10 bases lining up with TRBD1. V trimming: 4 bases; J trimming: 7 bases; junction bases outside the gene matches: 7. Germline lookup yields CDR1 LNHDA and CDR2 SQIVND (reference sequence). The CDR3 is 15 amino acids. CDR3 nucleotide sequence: TGTGCCAGTAGTAAATTGACAGGGGGCTGGAACATTCAGTACTTC. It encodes CASSKLTGGWNIQYF.

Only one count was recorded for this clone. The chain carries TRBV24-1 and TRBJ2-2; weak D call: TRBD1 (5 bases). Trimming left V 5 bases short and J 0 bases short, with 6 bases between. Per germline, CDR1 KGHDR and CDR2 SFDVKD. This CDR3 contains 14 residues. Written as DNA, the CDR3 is TGTGCCACCAGTGCAGGGTCGAACACCGGGGAGCTGTTTTTT. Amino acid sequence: CATSAGSNTGELFF.

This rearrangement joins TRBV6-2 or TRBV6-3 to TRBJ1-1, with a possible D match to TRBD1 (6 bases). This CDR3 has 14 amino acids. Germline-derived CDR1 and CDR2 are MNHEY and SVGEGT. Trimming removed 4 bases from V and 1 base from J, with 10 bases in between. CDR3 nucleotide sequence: TGTGCCAGCAGTTTCATACAGGGGAACACTGAAGCTTTCTTT. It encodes CASSFIQGNTEAFF.

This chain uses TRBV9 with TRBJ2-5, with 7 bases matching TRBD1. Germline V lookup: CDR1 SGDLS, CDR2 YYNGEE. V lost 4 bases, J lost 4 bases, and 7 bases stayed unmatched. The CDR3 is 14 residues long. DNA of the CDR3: TGTGCCAGCAGCCCCCGACAGGGCGGAGAGACCCAGTACTTC. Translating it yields CASSPRQGGETQYF.

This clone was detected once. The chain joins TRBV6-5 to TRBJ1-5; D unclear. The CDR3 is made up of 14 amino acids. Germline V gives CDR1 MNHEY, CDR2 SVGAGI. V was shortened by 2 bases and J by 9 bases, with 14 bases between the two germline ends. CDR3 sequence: CASSYHRDLWPQHF. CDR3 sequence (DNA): TGTGCCAGCAGTTACCACCGAGACTTATGGCCCCAGCATTTT.

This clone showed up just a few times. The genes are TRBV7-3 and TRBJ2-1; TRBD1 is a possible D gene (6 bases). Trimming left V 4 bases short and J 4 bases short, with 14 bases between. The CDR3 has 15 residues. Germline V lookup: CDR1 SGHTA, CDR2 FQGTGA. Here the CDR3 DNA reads TGTGCCAGCAGCTCCTCCGGGACAAGGTACAATGAGCAGTTCTTC. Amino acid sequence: CASSSSGTRYNEQFF.

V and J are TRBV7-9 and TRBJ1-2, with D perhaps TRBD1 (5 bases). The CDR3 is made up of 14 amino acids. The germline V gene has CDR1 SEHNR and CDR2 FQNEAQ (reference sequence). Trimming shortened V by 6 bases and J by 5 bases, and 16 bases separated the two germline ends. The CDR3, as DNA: TGTGCCAGCAGAGCCCAGGGTCTTGGGTATGGCTACACCTTC. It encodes CASRAQGLGYGYTF.

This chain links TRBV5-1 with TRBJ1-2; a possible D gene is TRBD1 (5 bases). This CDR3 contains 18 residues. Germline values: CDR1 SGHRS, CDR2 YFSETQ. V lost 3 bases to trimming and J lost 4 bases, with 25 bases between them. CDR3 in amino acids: CASSSAPPGEGTFYGYTF. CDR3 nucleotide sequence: TGCGCCAGCAGCTCAGCCCCCCCCGGAGAGGGGACCTTCTATGGCTACACCTTC.

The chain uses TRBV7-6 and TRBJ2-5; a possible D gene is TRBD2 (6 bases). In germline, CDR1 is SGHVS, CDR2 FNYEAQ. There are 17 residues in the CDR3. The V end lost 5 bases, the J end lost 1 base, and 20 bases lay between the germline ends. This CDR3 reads CASSPTTTRQIQETQYF. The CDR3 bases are TGTGCCAGCAGCCCCACCACGACTAGGCAGATCCAAGAGACCCAGTACTTC.

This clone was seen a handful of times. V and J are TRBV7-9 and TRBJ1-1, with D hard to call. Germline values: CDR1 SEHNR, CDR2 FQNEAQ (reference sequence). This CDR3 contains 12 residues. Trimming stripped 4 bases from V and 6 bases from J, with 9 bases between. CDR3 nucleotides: TGTGCCAGCAGCTCTCAGTCACCTGAAGCTTTCTTT. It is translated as CASSSQSPEAFF.